The entry below gives a single T cell receptor beta chain sequence along with its context. This sample is drawn from a study of T-cell memory formation after mild COVID-19. V lost 1 base and J lost 5, with 21 bases in between. The CDR3 spans 18 residues. From germline, CDR1 is LGHNA and CDR2 YNFKEQ. The authors produced TCR alpha and TCR beta cDNA libraries with sample barcodes and UMIs by 5'RACE using constant-segment primers. TCRdb reanalysed the 5' RACE reads using MiXCR and keeps one entry per CDR3 protein. The table lists 470,000 or so distinct CDR3 sequences, roughly 23% of them singletons. The TCR comes from an adult woman who had mild COVID-19 (a few samples of this study predate the infection). Cell type and time point are not known. Sequencing input: PBMCs or a T cell subset sorted from them (not recorded which). The gene calls are TRBV4-2 and TRBJ2-1; TRBD1 or TRBD2 may be the D gene (7 bases each). The CDR3 loop is CASSQGFGRGPLNNEQFF. The DNA of the CDR3 is TGTGCCAGCAGCCAAGGGTTTGGGAGGGGGCCTCTTAACAATGAGCAGTTCTTC.